This record looks at one T cell receptor (beta chain) sequence and its context. The sample is drawn from a study of blood T cell repertoires in COVID-19. The overall study: Spain, Italy and the United States supplied samples that represented acute and convalescent COVID-19.

Germline CDR1 is LGHNA and CDR2 is YNFKEQ. Unmatched junction bases numbered 11, after V lost 0 bases and J lost 0 bases. The CDR3 is 19 residues long. Original processing notes: Amplified reference gene primers provided the basis for estimating nucleated cell counts. Generated by immunoSEQ multiplex PCR, the TCRdb table keeps only in-frame clones and is missing some. V, J and clone size are taken as reported in that table, and D and trimming were inferred from the DNA itself. The table includes 85,000 to 90,000 clones, around 85% detected once. V is TRBV4-2 and J is TRBJ1-2; TRBD1 matches at 9 bases. The sequence came from a woman older than 75 with active or convalescent COVID-19. Input material: peripheral blood. CDR3: CASSQDLVQGALTNYGYTF. Written as DNA, the CDR3 is TGTGCCAGCAGCCAAGATTTGGTACAGGGGGCATTAACTAACTATGGCTACACCTTC.